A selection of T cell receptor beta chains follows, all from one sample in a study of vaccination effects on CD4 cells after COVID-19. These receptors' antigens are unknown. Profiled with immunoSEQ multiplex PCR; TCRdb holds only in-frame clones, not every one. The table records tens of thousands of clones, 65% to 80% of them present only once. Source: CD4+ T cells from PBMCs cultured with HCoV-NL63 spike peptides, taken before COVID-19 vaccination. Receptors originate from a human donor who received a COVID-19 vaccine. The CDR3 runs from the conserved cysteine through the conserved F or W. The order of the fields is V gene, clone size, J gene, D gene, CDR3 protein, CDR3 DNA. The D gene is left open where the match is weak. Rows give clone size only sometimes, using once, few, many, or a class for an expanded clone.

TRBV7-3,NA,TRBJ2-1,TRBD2,CASSLGLADYNEQFF,TGTGCCAGCAGCTTGGGACTAGCGGACTACAATGAGCAGTTCTTC
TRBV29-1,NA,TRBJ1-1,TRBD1,CSGRQGDTEAFF,TGCAGCGGGAGACAGGGCGACACTGAAGCTTTCTTT
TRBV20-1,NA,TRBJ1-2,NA,CSASPAGRGANYGYTF,TGCAGTGCTAGTCCGGCTGGGCGGGGGGCTAACTATGGCTACACCTTC
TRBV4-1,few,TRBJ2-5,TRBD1,CASSPGQNQETQYF,TGCGCCAGCAGCCCGGGACAGAACCAAGAGACCCAGTACTTC
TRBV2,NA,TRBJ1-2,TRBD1,CASGRQGGDGYTF,TGTGCCAGCGGGAGACAGGGGGGCGATGGCTACACCTTC
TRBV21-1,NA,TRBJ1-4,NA,CASPLRVREKLFF,TGTGCCAGTCCTCTTCGGGTCCGGGAAAAACTGTTTTTT
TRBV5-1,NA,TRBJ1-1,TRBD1,CASSPPGQGALNTEAFF,TGCGCCAGCAGCCCTCCGGGACAGGGGGCTCTAAACACTGAAGCTTTCTTT
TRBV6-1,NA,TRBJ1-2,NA,CASSATYRIDRPYGYTF,TGTGCCAGCAGTGCGACATATAGGATAGATAGGCCCTATGGCTACACCTTC
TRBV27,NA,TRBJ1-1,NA,CASSAQIEPPWRNTEAFF,TGTGCCAGCAGTGCGCAAATAGAGCCACCCTGGAGGAACACTGAAGCTTTCTTT
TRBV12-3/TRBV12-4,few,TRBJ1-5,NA,CASSATGNQPQHF,TGTGCCAGCAGTGCCACCGGCAATCAGCCCCAGCATTTT
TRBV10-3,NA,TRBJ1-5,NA,CAISESAGLNQPQHF,TGTGCCATCAGTGAGTCGGCGGGCCTCAATCAGCCCCAGCATTTT
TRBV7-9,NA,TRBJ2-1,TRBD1,CASSSRQGAPYNEQFF,TGTGCCAGCAGCAGCCGACAGGGAGCCCCTTACAATGAGCAGTTCTTC
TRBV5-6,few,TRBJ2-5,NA,CASSTPGPETQYF,TGTGCCAGCAGCACCCCGGGTCCGGAGACCCAGTACTTC
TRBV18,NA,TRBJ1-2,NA,CASSPLGEGGYTF,TGTGCCAGCTCACCACTCGGGGAAGGTGGCTACACCTTC
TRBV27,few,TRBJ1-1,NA,CASSGQEGAEAFF,TGTGCCAGCAGCGGGCAGGAGGGAGCTGAAGCTTTCTTT
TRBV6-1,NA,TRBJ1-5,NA,CASSARRSSRDQPQHF,TGTGCCAGCAGTGCACGAAGGTCCAGCCGCGATCAGCCCCAGCATTTT
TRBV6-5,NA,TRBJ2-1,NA,CASRGTGIRNEQFF,TGTGCCAGCAGAGGGACGGGGATCCGCAATGAGCAGTTCTTC
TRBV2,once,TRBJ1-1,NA,CASSGLGPYFGVGAFF,TGTGCCAGCAGTGGATTGGGGCCTTACTTTGGAGTTGGAGCTTTCTTT
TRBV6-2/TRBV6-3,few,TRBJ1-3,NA,CASSYQFSGNTIYF,TGTGCCAGCAGTTACCAGTTCTCTGGAAACACCATATATTTT
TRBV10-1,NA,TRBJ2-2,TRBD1,CASSAGTGGAYTGELFF,TGCGCCAGCAGTGCTGGGACAGGGGGCGCTTACACCGGGGAGCTGTTTTTT
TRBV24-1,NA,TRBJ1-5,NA,CATSDWDAGDQPQHF,TGTGCCACCAGTGATTGGGACGCGGGAGATCAGCCCCAGCATTTT
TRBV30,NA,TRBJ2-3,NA,CAWSEGTDTQYF,TGTGCCTGGAGTGAGGGGACAGATACGCAGTATTTT
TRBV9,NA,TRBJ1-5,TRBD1,CASSVGAGGYNQPQHF,TGTGCCAGCAGCGTAGGGGCAGGGGGCTACAATCAGCCCCAGCATTTT
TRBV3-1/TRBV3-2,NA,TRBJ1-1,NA,CASSQRTENTEAFF,TGTGCCAGCAGCCAAAGGACTGAGAACACTGAAGCTTTCTTT
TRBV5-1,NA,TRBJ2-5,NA,CASYGTLKETQYF,TGCGCCAGCTACGGGACTCTTAAAGAGACCCAGTACTTC
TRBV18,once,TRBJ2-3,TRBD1,CASSPSQQGAADTQYF,TGTGCCAGCTCACCATCTCAACAGGGGGCTGCAGATACGCAGTATTTT
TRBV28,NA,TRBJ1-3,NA,CASSLFRQVFGNTIYF,TGTGCCAGCAGTTTATTCCGACAGGTTTTTGGAAACACCATATATTTT
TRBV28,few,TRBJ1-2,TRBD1,CASSIAGTGGLNGYTF,TGTGCCAGCAGCATAGCCGGGACAGGGGGATTGAATGGCTACACCTTC
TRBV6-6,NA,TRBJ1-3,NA,CASSRGKANTIYF,TGTGCCAGCAGTAGGGGGAAAGCAAACACCATATATTTT
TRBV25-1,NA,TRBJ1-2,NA,CASSVDNYGYTF,TGTGCCAGCAGTGTTGACAACTATGGCTACACCTTC
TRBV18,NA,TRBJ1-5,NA,CASSPDRNQPQHF,TGTGCCAGCTCACCAGATCGCAATCAGCCCCAGCATTTT
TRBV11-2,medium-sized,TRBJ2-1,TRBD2,CASSLGAGGPNEQFF,TGTGCCAGCAGCCTAGGGGCGGGGGGGCCCAATGAGCAGTTCTTC
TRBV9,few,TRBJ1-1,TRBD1,CASSVAQGADTEAFF,TGTGCCAGCAGCGTAGCACAGGGGGCTGACACTGAAGCTTTCTTT
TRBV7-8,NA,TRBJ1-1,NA,CASSLASAMRTEAFF,TGTGCCAGCAGCTTAGCGTCAGCAATGAGGACTGAAGCTTTCTTT
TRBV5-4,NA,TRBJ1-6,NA,CASSSPGQVNSPLHF,TGTGCCAGCAGCTCCCCTGGACAAGTTAATTCACCCCTCCACTTT
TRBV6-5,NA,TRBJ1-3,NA,CASSYEAPSSGNTIYF,TGTGCCAGCAGTTACGAGGCACCGAGCTCTGGAAACACCATATATTTT
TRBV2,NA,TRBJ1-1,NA,CASSVSAPNTEAFF,TGTGCCAGCAGTGTCTCCGCTCCCAACACTGAAGCTTTCTTT
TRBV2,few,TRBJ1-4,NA,CASSAGNEKLFF,TGTGCCAGCAGCGCTGGAAATGAAAAACTGTTTTTT
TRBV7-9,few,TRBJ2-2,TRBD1,CASSLVGTGTGELFF,TGTGCCAGCAGCTTAGTTGGGACAGGGACCGGGGAGCTGTTTTTT
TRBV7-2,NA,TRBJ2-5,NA,CASSLVKWGAGETQYF,TGTGCCAGCAGCTTAGTAAAGTGGGGGGCCGGCGAGACCCAGTACTTC
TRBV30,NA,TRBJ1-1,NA,CAWSRQVNTEAFF,TGTGCCTGGAGTAGACAGGTGAACACTGAAGCTTTCTTT
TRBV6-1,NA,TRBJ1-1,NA,CASSERGMNTEAFF,TGTGCCAGCAGTGAACGGGGAATGAACACTGAAGCTTTCTTT
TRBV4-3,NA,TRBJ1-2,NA,CASSQEVRGPSYGYTF,TGCGCCAGCAGCCAAGAGGTGAGAGGGCCGAGCTATGGCTACACCTTC
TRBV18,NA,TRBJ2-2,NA,CASSPPTAANTGELFF,TGTGCCAGCTCACCACCAACAGCTGCGAACACCGGGGAGCTGTTTTTT